This is a list of T cell receptor beta chains from one sample in a study of radiotherapy plus CTLA-4 blockade in lung cancer. Using immunoSEQ multiplex PCR, the repertoire was profiled, and TCRdb retains in-frame clones only, with some absent. The sample holds 65,000 to 85,000 clones, roughly three quarters seen once. Sequenced here: peripheral blood, sampled from a patient treated with radiotherapy plus ipilimumab. The receptors here all came from a human donor with non-small cell lung cancer whose response to radiotherapy plus ipilimumab could not be evaluated. Some clones in this sample may be carry-over from other donors' samples. The CDR3 runs from the conserved cysteine through the conserved F or W. D genes are given only for firm matches. Rows may omit the clone size; those that give it use once, few, many or a size class.

size	D	J	V	CDR3	DNA
.	.	TRBJ1-4	TRBV7-2	CASSLAPRGAKKLFF	TGTGCCAGCAGCTTAGCCCCGAGAGGAGCGAAAAAACTGTTTTTT
few	.	TRBJ2-1	TRBV7-2	CASSLDPGSSYNEQFF	TGTGCCAGCAGCTTAGATCCGGGTAGCTCCTACAATGAGCAGTTCTTC
.	TRBD2	TRBJ2-1	TRBV27	CASSSSGRYNEQFF	TGTGCCAGCAGCTCTAGCGGGAGATACAATGAGCAGTTCTTC
few	.	TRBJ1-2	TRBV27	CASSLDRNYGYTF	TGTGCCAGCAGTTTAGACAGGAACTATGGCTACACCTTC
few	.	TRBJ2-7	TRBV4-1	CASSVGGSEQYF	TGCGCCAGCAGTGTCGGAGGATCCGAGCAGTACTTC
.	.	TRBJ1-2	TRBV2	CASSFTGPFYGYTF	TGTGCCAGCAGTTTTACAGGGCCCTTCTATGGCTACACCTTC
.	.	TRBJ1-1	TRBV30	CAWVGLPNTEAFF	TGTGCCTGGGTGGGACTCCCCAACACTGAAGCTTTCTTT
.	TRBD1	TRBJ2-2	TRBV6-1	CATNQGASVTGELFF	TGTGCCACCAACCAGGGGGCGTCAGTCACCGGGGAGCTGTTTTTT
.	TRBD1	TRBJ1-2	TRBV10-3	CAISGGQGANYGYTF	TGTGCCATCAGTGGGGGACAGGGGGCGAACTATGGCTACACCTTC
few	TRBD1	TRBJ1-5	TRBV5-8	CASSLVRTGGEQPQHF	TGTGCCAGCAGCTTGGTTAGGACAGGGGGCGAACAGCCCCAGCATTTT
.	.	TRBJ1-1	TRBV7-9	CASSLAPGQRIPEAFF	TGTGCCAGCAGCTTAGCGCCGGGACAACGGATCCCTGAAGCTTTCTTT
.	TRBD1	TRBJ1-6	TRBV7-2	CASSRDSNNSPLHF	TGTGCCAGCAGCAGGGACAGCAATAATTCACCCCTCCACTTT
.	.	TRBJ1-1	TRBV6-5	CASSWSQGHTEAFF	TGTGCCAGCAGTTGGTCGCAGGGCCACACTGAAGCTTTCTTT
.	.	TRBJ1-2	TRBV29-1	CSVDVTGLNYGYTF	TGCAGCGTTGACGTGACAGGTCTTAACTATGGCTACACCTTC
.	.	TRBJ1-1	TRBV7-2	CASSYYRETEAFF	TGTGCCAGCAGCTACTACAGGGAGACTGAAGCTTTCTTT
.	TRBD1	TRBJ2-7	TRBV6-6	CASNIQGAVYEQYF	TGTGCCAGCAACATACAGGGGGCCGTCTACGAGCAGTACTTC
once	TRBD1	TRBJ1-4	TRBV18	CASSPRRTGGEKLFF	TGTGCCAGCTCACCACGGAGGACAGGGGGAGAAAAACTGTTTTTT
few	.	TRBJ2-7	TRBV18	CASSPRQSGFYEQYF	TGTGCCAGCTCACCGCGACAGTCCGGGTTCTACGAGCAGTACTTC
.	.	TRBJ2-7	TRBV6-1	CASSEGTPAHSYEQYF	TGTGCCAGCAGTGAAGGGACACCAGCCCACTCCTACGAGCAGTACTTC
.	TRBD1	TRBJ1-2	TRBV28	CASTGQGANYGYTF	TGTGCCAGCACCGGACAGGGGGCGAACTATGGCTACACCTTC
.	.	TRBJ1-2	TRBV6-6	CASSYSLGSYGYTF	TGTGCCAGCAGTTACTCGCTGGGGAGCTATGGCTACACCTTC
.	TRBD1	TRBJ1-6	TRBV19	CATSPGDRGNSPLHF	TGTGCCACCTCTCCAGGGGACAGGGGGAATTCACCCCTCCACTTT
few	TRBD2	TRBJ2-5	TRBV7-7	CASSLGLAGQETQYF	TGTGCTAGCAGCTTGGGACTAGCGGGGCAAGAGACCCAGTACTTC
.	.	TRBJ1-2	TRBV6-1	CASRAQGTPNYGYTF	TGTGCCAGCAGAGCGCAGGGAACCCCTAACTATGGCTACACCTTC
.	.	TRBJ2-3	TRBV7-2	CASSLAAGTTDTQYF	TGTGCCAGCAGCTTAGCGGCGGGGACCACAGATACGCAGTATTTT
few	TRBD1	TRBJ1-2	TRBV4-2	CASSQAGTGEGYGYTF	TGTGCCAGCAGCCAAGCCGGGACAGGGGAAGGCTATGGCTACACCTTC
.	TRBD2	TRBJ2-1	TRBV15	CATSSGGANEQFF	TGTGCCACCAGCAGCGGGGGGGCGAATGAGCAGTTCTTC
.	TRBD2	TRBJ2-3	TRBV2	CASRPGLAESTDTQYF	TGTGCCAGCAGACCGGGACTAGCGGAAAGCACAGATACGCAGTATTTT
.	.	TRBJ2-3	TRBV5-4	CASSLHTDTQYF	TGTGCCAGCAGCTTACACACAGATACGCAGTATTTT
.	.	TRBJ1-5	TRBV29-1	CSAGGNQSQHF	TGCAGCGCGGGGGGCAATCAGTCCCAGCATTTT
few	TRBD2	TRBJ2-3	TRBV27	CASSSASGVGADTQYF	TGTGCCAGCAGTTCGGCTAGCGGGGTAGGGGCAGATACGCAGTATTTT
.	TRBD1	TRBJ1-1	TRBV7-9	CASTPGQGSPRNTEAFF	TGTGCCAGCACCCCGGGACAGGGTTCCCCGAGGAACACTGAAGCTTTCTTT
.	.	TRBJ2-5	TRBV7-2	CASSPTGLETQYF	TGTGCCAGCAGCCCTACAGGGTTAGAGACCCAGTACTTC
hyperexpanded	TRBD1	TRBJ1-3	TRBV6-5	CATDRTGNGNTIYF	TGTGCCACCGATAGGACAGGGAACGGAAACACCATATATTTT
.	TRBD1	TRBJ2-7	TRBV5-8	CASRRDSYEQYF	TGTGCCAGCAGACGGGACAGCTACGAGCAGTACTTC
.	.	TRBJ1-6	TRBV19	CASSIRLTGAYNSPLHF	TGTGCCAGTAGTATAAGGCTGACAGGCGCCTATAATTCACCCCTCCACTTT
.	TRBD1	TRBJ2-1	TRBV29-1	CSVTGETRNEQFF	TGCAGCGTTACAGGGGAAACACGCAATGAGCAGTTCTTC
.	TRBD2	TRBJ2-2	TRBV5-4	CASSPSKRGRNTGELFF	TGTGCCAGCAGCCCCTCAAAGCGGGGAAGGAACACCGGGGAGCTGTTTTTT
.	TRBD2	TRBJ2-7	TRBV7-3	CASSSSGGFSSEQYF	TGTGCCAGCAGCTCGAGCGGGGGATTCTCGTCCGAGCAGTACTTC
once	TRBD1	TRBJ2-5	TRBV6-5	CASSYSTGEETQYF	TGTGCCAGCAGTTACTCGACAGGGGAAGAGACCCAGTACTTC
.	.	TRBJ1-1	TRBV2	CASSPMRTAMNTEAFF	TGTGCCAGCAGTCCCATGAGGACAGCTATGAACACTGAAGCTTTCTTT
.	.	TRBJ1-5	TRBV4-2	CASSQEGGGLSNQPQHF	TGTGCCAGCAGCCAAGAGGGCGGGGGTCTTAGCAATCAGCCCCAGCATTTT
.	TRBD1	TRBJ1-2	TRBV5-8	CASSYRDRGYYGYTF	TGTGCCAGCAGCTACCGGGACAGGGGCTACTATGGCTACACCTTC
.	.	TRBJ2-7	TRBV7-2	CASSLAAGYYEQYF	TGTGCCAGCAGCTTAGCGGCAGGATACTACGAGCAGTACTTC
few	.	TRBJ2-1	TRBV11-2	CAIRGSSYNEQFF	TGTGCTATAAGGGGGTCCTCCTACAATGAGCAGTTCTTC
few	TRBD2	TRBJ2-2	TRBV5-1	CASTLDPSGAELFF	TGCGCCAGCACCCTCGATCCTAGCGGGGCGGAGCTGTTTTTT
few	.	TRBJ2-2	TRBV4-1	CASSQGLNTGELFF	TGCGCCAGCAGCCAAGGACTGAACACCGGGGAGCTGTTTTTT
.	.	TRBJ1-1	TRBV5-5	CASSLGATSMNTEAFF	TGTGCCAGCAGCTTGGGGGCCACATCAATGAACACTGAAGCTTTCTTT
once	TRBD2	TRBJ2-5	TRBV5-1	CASSLGTSGVQETQYF	TGCGCCAGCAGCTTAGGGACTAGCGGGGTACAAGAGACCCAGTACTTC
few	.	TRBJ1-2	TRBV19	CASSIGRANYGYTF	TGTGCCAGTAGTATAGGCAGGGCGAACTATGGCTACACCTTC
once	TRBD2	TRBJ2-4	TRBV11-2	CASSPTSGGSGIQYF	TGTGCCAGCAGCCCTACTAGCGGGGGGTCAGGCATTCAGTACTTC
.	TRBD2	TRBJ2-2	TRBV5-8	CASLTSRTGELFF	TGTGCCAGTCTGACTAGCCGCACCGGGGAGCTGTTTTTT
.	TRBD2	TRBJ2-2	TRBV9	CASSVRSGGSTGELFF	TGTGCCAGCAGCGTCCGGTCGGGGGGGAGCACCGGGGAGCTGTTTTTT
once	.	TRBJ1-4	TRBV18	CASSTTGSGDEKLFF	TGTGCCAGCTCAACTACGGGTTCCGGGGATGAAAAACTGTTTTTT
.	.	TRBJ2-7	TRBV11-2	CASSPGVWPYEQYF	TGTGCCAGCAGCCCCGGGGTGTGGCCCTACGAGCAGTACTTC
.	TRBD1	TRBJ2-5	TRBV18	CASSPRQAGGGETQYF	TGTGCCAGCTCACCACGGCAGGCAGGGGGCGGTGAGACCCAGTACTTC
.	.	TRBJ1-1	TRBV5-6	CASSLVAGMGTEAFF	TGTGCCAGCAGCTTGGTGGCAGGGATGGGCACTGAAGCTTTCTTT
few	TRBD1	TRBJ1-4	TRBV6-5	CASSLHRDRGLKLFF	TGTGCCAGCAGCCTCCACCGGGACAGGGGGCTAAAACTGTTTTTT
.	.	TRBJ1-4	TRBV27	CASSRGGAGSEKLFF	TGTGCCAGCAGTAGAGGGGGGGCGGGTAGTGAAAAACTGTTTTTT
.	TRBD1	TRBJ2-2	TRBV18	CASHRQTGTGYTGELFF	TGTGCCAGCCACAGGCAGACCGGGACAGGGTACACCGGGGAGCTGTTTTTT